Each of the 30 T cell receptor beta chains below was sequenced from the same sample in a study of blood T cell repertoires in COVID-19. Data came from immunoSEQ multiplex PCR; TCRdb stores just in-frame clones and leaves some out. The sample yields some 96,000 clones, about 89% seen once. The sample consisted of peripheral blood. Source of these receptors: a man in his forties or fifties with active COVID-19.

This clone appeared a few times. The chain combines TRBV20-1 with TRBJ2-7; 8 bases fit TRBD1. V lost 6 bases and J lost 5; bases outside the gene matches: 3. The CDR3 loop spans 11 amino acids. The germline V gene encodes CDR1 DFQATT and CDR2 SNEGSKA (reference sequence). The CDR3 reads CSAGQGNEQYV. CDR3 nucleotides: TGCAGTGCAGGACAGGGAAACGAGCAGTACGTC.

In its sample, this clone was seen a few times. The chain is built from TRBV10-2 and TRBJ2-4, with D perhaps matching TRBD2 (6 bases). The CDR3 covers 17 residues. V was pared by 2 bases and J by 1 base, with 15 bases between. Germline lookup yields CDR1 WSHSY and CDR2 SAAADI. The CDR3 reads CASSEKPWGVAKNIQYF. In DNA form, the CDR3 reads TGCGCCAGCAGTGAGAAGCCCTGGGGGGTCGCCAAAAACATTCAGTACTTC.

The rearrangement joins TRBV3-1 (or the pseudogene TRBV3-2) to TRBJ2-3, with 8 positions matching TRBD2. The CDR3 contains 17 residues. The ends lost 4 bases at V and 7 bases at J; junction bases unmatched: 16. Germline CDR1 LGHDT, CDR2 YNNKEL (reference sequence). The CDR3, as DNA: TGTGCCAGCAGCCCCTCCGCGTGGGCGGGGGGCTCTAATACGCAGTATTTT. Protein sequence: CASSPSAWAGGSNTQYF.

The count of this clone is one. This chain uses TRBV6-2 or TRBV6-3 with TRBJ2-1, with 8 bases aligning to TRBD1. Germline lookup yields CDR1 MNHEY and CDR2 SVGEGT. The J segment lost 2 bases and the V segment lost 2 bases, leaving 5 bases of the junction unmatched. The CDR3 runs to 16 residues. In nucleotides, the CDR3 is TGTGCCAGCAGTTACGGGGGACAGGAGACCTACAATGAGCAGTTCTTC. It translates to CASSYGGQETYNEQFF.

The chain links TRBV27 to TRBJ2-7; 11 bases match TRBD2. J lost 2 bases, V lost 5 bases, and 5 bases had no gene match. This CDR3 contains 15 residues. In germline, CDR1 is MNHEY, CDR2 SMNVEV (reference sequence). The CDR3 here is CASSKLAGGAYEQYV. CDR3 in DNA: TGTGCCAGCAGTAAGCTAGCGGGAGGCGCCTACGAGCAGTACGTC.

The V gene is TRBV5-6, the J gene TRBJ2-1; TRBD1 might be the D (6 bases). The germline V and J ends were trimmed by 4 bases and 8 bases, with 16 bases remaining between them. This CDR3 region has 14 residues. Germline CDR1 and CDR2: SGHDT and YYEEEE. For the CDR3, the DNA is TGTGCCAGCAGCAGTGGACAGCCTTGGGATGAGCAGTTCTTC. Protein sequence: CASSSGQPWDEQFF.

This chain links TRBV27 with TRBJ1-6, with a tentative D call TRBD1 (6 bases). V shed 5 bases and J shed 14 bases, with 16 bases lying between them. Germline assignment: CDR1 MNHEY and CDR2 SMNVEV (reference sequence). This CDR3 spans 13 amino acids. The DNA of the CDR3 is TGTGCCAGCAGTATCAACAGGGACACGGCCCTCCACTTT. The encoded protein is CASSINRDTALHF.

A remark on this clone: The sample holds other DNA sequences that translate to the same CDR3. The chain links TRBV3-1 (or the pseudogene TRBV3-2) to TRBJ1-1; D is uncertain. The germline V gene has CDR1 LGHDT and CDR2 YNNKEL (reference sequence). Trimming removed 8 bases from V and 4 bases from J, with 8 bases in between. The CDR3 length is 11 residues. The CDR3 sequence is CASRGGTEAFF. CDR3 DNA: TGTGCCAGCCGGGGAGGCACTGAAGCTTTCTTT.

The chain joins TRBV7-3 to TRBJ2-3, with a weak D call TRBD2 (5 bases). The germline gives CDR1 SGHTA, CDR2 FQGTGA. This CDR3 has 14 amino acids. Deletions cut 1 base from V and 7 bases from J, with 12 bases between. CDR3 sequence: CASSLSLASNTQYF. The CDR3 region has the DNA TGTGCCAGCAGCTTAAGTCTAGCCAGTAATACGCAGTATTTT.

This chain connects TRBV3-1 (or the pseudogene TRBV3-2) to TRBJ2-1, with a possible D match to TRBD2 (6 bases). V was clipped by 1 base and J by 12 bases, with 13 bases between them. The CDR3 is made up of 13 amino acids. From germline, CDR1 is LGHDT and CDR2 YNNKEL (reference sequence). CDR3 residues: CASSQGAGLGQFF. Written as DNA, the CDR3 is TGTGCCAGCAGCCAAGGGGCGGGACTTGGGCAGTTCTTC.

This clone was found once. The rearrangement uses TRBV6-5 and TRBJ2-1, with TRBD2 as a possible D gene (6 bases). V shed 7 bases and J shed 4 bases, with 17 bases lying between them. Germline V gene sequence: CDR1 MNHEY, CDR2 SVGAGI. The CDR3 runs to 15 residues. CDR3: CASMGSPGGYNEQFF. CDR3 DNA: TGTGCCAGCATGGGCAGCCCCGGGGGATACAATGAGCAGTTCTTC.

As concerns this clone: This sample also contains other DNA sequences that code for the same CDR3. The chain combines TRBV5-6 with TRBJ2-3, with TRBD1 matching over 7 bases. Germline assignment: CDR1 SGHDT and CDR2 YYEEEE. V shed 4 bases, J shed 10 bases, and the junction held 6 bases outside the gene matches. This CDR3 is built from 12 residues. CDR3 in amino acids: CASSLAGGAQYF. The CDR3, as DNA: TGTGCCAGCAGCCTAGCAGGGGGAGCGCAGTATTTT.

This sequence joins TRBV5-6 and TRBJ2-7; 8 bases map to TRBD1. The junction had 3 bases not matched to a gene; V was cut back by 0 bases and J by 4 bases. The CDR3 is 14 residues long. The germline V gene has CDR1 SGHDT and CDR2 YYEEEE. The CDR3 DNA reads as TGTGCCAGCAGCTTGGGTCAGGGGGCTTACGAGCAGTACGTC. Residues: CASSLGQGAYEQYV.

J is TRBJ2-3 and V is TRBV6-5; no clear D. Germline V gives CDR1 MNHEY, CDR2 SVGAGI. The CDR3 loop spans 13 amino acids. Trimming cost V 6 bases and J 5 bases, with 12 bases left between them. The chain's CDR3 is CASRQQQLDTQYF. In DNA form, the CDR3 reads TGTGCCAGCAGGCAACAACAGTTAGATACGCAGTATTTT.

The chain links TRBV24-1 to TRBJ2-5; 7 nucleotides agree with TRBD1. The length of the CDR3 is 12 residues. The V and J ends lost 0 bases and 13 bases, in that order; junction bases with no gene match: 4. Per germline, CDR1 KGHDR and CDR2 SFDVKD. The CDR3 nucleotides read TGTGCCACCAGTGATTTGCCGGGACAGAGGTACTTC. Translation: CATSDLPGQRYF.

The V gene is TRBV18, the J gene TRBJ2-5; 11 bases line up with TRBD1. This CDR3 contains 16 residues. The junction had 7 bases not matched to a gene; V was cut back by 2 bases and J by 5 bases. Germline loops: CDR1 KGHSH, CDR2 LQKENI. CDR3 coding DNA: TGTGCCAGCTCACCAGGGACAGGGGGTGCCCGGGAGACCCAGTACTTC. This codes for CASSPGTGGARETQYF.

The sample holds a few counts of this clone. CDR3 nucleotides: TGTGCCACCAGCAGAGATCCCAGTTCACCCCTCCACTTT. This encodes CATSRDPSSPLHF. This sequence joins TRBV15 and TRBJ1-6; D gene uncertain. V lost 0 bases to trimming and J lost 9 bases, with 6 bases between them. CDR1 LNHNV and CDR2 YYDKDF come from the germline V gene (reference sequence). The CDR3 sequence is 13 residues long.

The chain carries TRBV7-6 and TRBJ2-7; D perhaps matches TRBD2 (5 bases). Per the germline V gene, CDR1 is SGHVS and CDR2 is FNYEAQ. The CDR3 contains 15 residues. Trimming removed 2 bases at V and 0 bases at J, with 11 bases between. CDR3 nucleotides: TGTGCCAGCAGCTTAAACGGGGTTAGCTCCTACGAGCAGTACTTC. Its translation: CASSLNGVSSYEQYF.

The chain links TRBV12-5 to TRBJ2-5; 8 positions match TRBD2. Unmatched junction bases numbered 5, after V lost 7 bases and J lost 1 base. Germline CDR1 is LGHNT and CDR2 is FRNRAP. This CDR3 contains 14 residues. The CDR3: CASAGGGRQETQYF. The CDR3 DNA reads TGTGCTAGTGCCGGGGGGGGGCGCCAAGAGACCCAGTACTTC.

The gene calls are TRBV5-1 and TRBJ1-1; unclear D gene. This CDR3 comprises 14 residues. V was clipped by 1 base and J by 0 bases, with 7 bases between them. Germline V gene sequence: CDR1 SGHRS, CDR2 YFSETQ. The CDR3 loop is CASSLPQMNTEAFF. CDR3 DNA sequence: TGCGCCAGCAGCTTGCCACAAATGAACACTGAAGCTTTCTTT.

The V gene is TRBV5-1, the J gene TRBJ2-1, with 9 bases matching TRBD2. The CDR3 is made up of 19 amino acids. V lost 0 bases, J lost 5 bases, and 15 bases stayed unmatched. Germline CDR1 SGHRS, CDR2 YFSETQ. The CDR3 protein is CASSLGTNSRGGYHNEQFF. DNA for the CDR3: TGCGCCAGCAGCTTGGGGACCAACTCGCGGGGGGGGTACCACAATGAGCAGTTCTTC.

In this sample, this clone turned up a few times. Other DNA sequences of this sample code for an identical CDR3. V is TRBV3-1 (or the pseudogene TRBV3-2) and J is TRBJ1-6; possibly TRBD1 for D (6 bases). CDR3 length: 14 amino acids. V lost 1 base and J 6 bases, leaving 7 bases between the germline ends. Germline V gene data show CDR1 as LGHDT and CDR2 as YNNKEL (reference sequence). The CDR3 region is CASSQGQVNSPLHF. In nucleotides, the CDR3 is TGTGCCAGCAGCCAAGGACAGGTTAATTCACCCCTCCACTTT.

The V and J genes are TRBV5-8 and TRBJ2-3; maybe TRBD2 (5 bases). CDR1 and CDR2 (germline): SGHTS, YDEGEE. Trimming took off 4 bases at V and 0 bases at J, with 12 bases between the two ends. The CDR3 extends over 15 amino acids. The CDR3, as DNA: TGTGCCAGCAGCCGCCGAGGGAGTAGCACAGATACGCAGTATTTT. This translates into CASSRRGSSTDTQYF.

This clone was observed a handful of times. The V and J genes are TRBV5-1 and TRBJ2-5; D gene ambiguous. The CDR3 is 14 residues long. V was clipped by 1 base and J by 3 bases, with 10 bases between them. CDR1 is SGHRS, CDR2 YFSETQ, per germline. The CDR3: CASSLSFSEETQYF. CDR3 sequence (DNA): TGCGCCAGCAGCTTGAGTTTTTCAGAAGAGACCCAGTACTTC.

The V and J genes are TRBV20-1 and TRBJ1-2; D is possibly TRBD1 (5 bases). This CDR3 comprises 11 residues. Per germline, CDR1 DFQATT and CDR2 SNEGSKA (reference sequence). CDR3 sequence: CSTPRGGGYTF. The CDR3 DNA reads TGCAGCACCCCACGGGGGGGTGGCTACACCTTC.

This clone was detected only once. The rearrangement uses TRBV10-3 and TRBJ2-5; the match to TRBD2 covers 11 bases. The CDR3 runs to 15 residues. Germline CDR1 is ENHRY and CDR2 is SYGVKD. Trimming took 5 bases from V and 4 from J; bases not matched to a gene: 6. The CDR3 region has the DNA TGTGCCATCAGTAATTTAGCGGGGGGGCGAGAGACCCAGTACTTC. Translating gives CAISNLAGGRETQYF.

This rearrangement joins TRBV5-6 to TRBJ1-2, with TRBD1 matching 8 bases. Germline CDR1 reads SGHDT; CDR2 reads YYEEEE. V lost 0 bases and J lost 4; bases outside the gene matches: 5. The CDR3 length is 15 residues. The CDR3 protein is CASSLATGVRYGYTF. The CDR3 DNA sequence: TGTGCCAGCAGCTTGGCGACAGGGGTCCGCTATGGCTACACCTTC.

The chain combines TRBV5-1 with TRBJ2-1; D gene ambiguous. Trimming removed 0 bases from V and 6 bases from J, with 19 bases in between. The V gene's germline CDR1 is SGHRS and CDR2 YFSETQ. This CDR3 comprises 17 residues. CDR3 residues: CASSLVGSSHSGNEQFF. The CDR3, as DNA: TGCGCCAGCAGCTTGGTTGGCAGCTCACACTCGGGCAATGAGCAGTTCTTC.

V gene TRBV7-2 combines with J gene TRBJ2-3; the match to TRBD2 covers 7 bases. The CDR3 length is 15 residues. The germline CDR1 and CDR2 sequences are SGHTA and FQGNSA. Trimming removed 1 base from V and 6 bases from J; junction bases left unmatched: 7. This CDR3 reads CASSLVGGRADTQYF. In DNA, the CDR3 is TGTGCCAGCAGCTTAGTAGGTGGGAGGGCTGATACGCAGTATTTT.

The J gene is TRBJ1-1, the V gene TRBV5-1; tentatively, D is TRBD1 (5 bases). Looked up from germline, CDR1 is SGHRS and CDR2 is YFSETQ. There are 13 residues in the CDR3. V lost 6 bases, J lost 8 bases, and 17 bases lay in between. The CDR3 coding sequence is TGCGCCAGCACTGTGGGGGGTGGGGAGGAAGCTTTCTTT. Translation: CASTVGGGEEAFF.